The 23 T cell receptor beta chains below all came from one sample that was sequenced in a study of vaccination and CD4 T cells after COVID-19. Treatment in this sample: roughly 10-day PBMC culture with coronavirus spike peptide pools or control peptides (ViraFEST assay). The unexposed donor's CD4+ T cells were collected before the COVID-19 pandemic (2011-2018). Their recognized antigens are unknown. Scientists ran DNA taken from cultured CD4+ T cells through the Oncomine TCR Beta short-read assay for sequencing. Using the QIAamp micro DNA kit, genomic DNA was extracted from the CD4+ T cells that had been cultured. Via MiXCR, TCRdb re-called the PCR reads, giving one row per CDR3 protein. The sample yields around 11,000 distinct CDR3 sequences, roughly 43% seen once. The specimen sequenced was CD4+ T cells from blood, cultured in vitro. The receptors originated from a human donor in good health.

This clonotype appeared a few times. The V and J genes are TRBV7-2 and TRBJ2-5; D gene unclear. The germline gives CDR1 SGHTA, CDR2 FQGNSA. The CDR3 is 14 amino acids. V was clipped by 2 bases and J by 5 bases, with 12 bases between them. The CDR3 region has the DNA TGTGCCAGCAGCTTAACGCTAAGCCGGGAGACCCAGTACTTC. Its protein product is CASSLTLSRETQYF.

This clonotype has more than one count but fewer than ten. This sequence joins TRBV20-1 and TRBJ1-2; D is possibly TRBD1 (6 bases). V gave up 3 bases and J gave up 2 bases, with 13 bases separating them. The CDR3 covers 14 residues. Germline lookup yields CDR1 DFQATT and CDR2 SNEGSKA (reference sequence). CDR3 sequence (DNA): TGCAGTGCTAGCGCAGGGGCAACCAACTATGGCTACACCTTC. It yields the protein CSASAGATNYGYTF.

In DNA, the CDR3 is TGTGCCAGCATAAGCGGGACTGGGGATACGCAGTATTTT. Translated, it gives CASISGTGDTQYF. V is TRBV2 and J is TRBJ2-3; 7 bases map to TRBD2. Germline loops: CDR1 SNHLY, CDR2 FYNNEI. V was clipped by 7 bases and J by 6 bases; unmatched bases: 7. This CDR3 spans 13 amino acids.

This clonotype was detected only a few times. The junction departs from the called germline gene at one end, perhaps through a read error. The gene calls are TRBV6-2 or TRBV6-3 and TRBJ2-7; 7 bases map to TRBD2. Germline lookup yields CDR1 MNHEY and CDR2 SVGEGT. CDR3 length: 12 amino acids. The CDR3 sequence: CASSTRTSRGDF. DNA of the CDR3: TGTGCCAGCAGTACCCGGACTAGTCGAGGCGACTTC.

The chain employs TRBV6-1 and TRBJ2-6, with D unclear. This CDR3 region has 15 residues. Germline lookup yields CDR1 MNHNS and CDR2 SASEGT. V was cut by 5 bases and J by 0 bases, with 8 bases left in between. CDR3 nucleotides: TGTGCCAGCAGTCCAACGACCTCTGGGGCCAACGTCCTGACTTTC. This codes for CASSPTTSGANVLTF.

This clonotype was picked up a small number of times. The rearrangement links TRBV20-1 to TRBJ1-5, with D maybe TRBD1 (5 bases). CDR1 and CDR2 (germline): DFQATT, SNEGSKA (reference sequence). The CDR3 spans 14 residues. Trimming shortened V by 5 bases and J by 4 bases, and 15 bases separated the two germline ends. The chain's CDR3 is CSAWGGAGNQPQHF. CDR3 nucleotide sequence: TGCAGTGCTTGGGGAGGGGCGGGGAATCAGCCCCAGCATTTT.

This chain uses TRBV7-9 with TRBJ1-1; possible D gene TRBD1, 5 bases. CDR3 length equals 14 residues. The germline V gene encodes CDR1 SEHNR and CDR2 FQNEAQ (reference sequence). Trimming pared 1 base from V and 1 base from J, leaving 7 bases between. The CDR3 spells CASSLGGGNTEAFF. CDR3 coding DNA: TGTGCCAGCAGCTTAGGCGGGGGGAACACTGAAGCTTTCTTT.

The V call is TRBV28, the J call TRBJ2-2, with D uncertain. The CDR3 runs to 12 residues. CDR1 and CDR2 (germline): MDHEN, SYDVKM. Trimming shortened V by 4 bases and J by 8 bases, and 8 bases separated the two germline ends. The CDR3 loop is CASSSTLGELFF. CDR3 DNA sequence: TGTGCCAGCAGTTCGACTCTGGGGGAGCTGTTTTTT.

The gene calls are TRBV20-1 and TRBJ2-5, with 12 bases lining up with TRBD2. V lost 3 bases to trimming and J lost 3 bases; unmatched junction nucleotides: 8. There are 16 residues in the CDR3. The V gene's germline CDR1 is DFQATT and CDR2 SNEGSKA (reference sequence). The CDR3 sequence: CSARRTSGMLKETQYF. In DNA form, the CDR3 reads TGCAGTGCTAGGCGGACTAGCGGGATGTTAAAAGAGACCCAGTACTTC.

The chain links TRBV4-3 to TRBJ2-7; D is possibly TRBD1 or TRBD2 (5 bases each). The CDR3 is 15 residues long. The V end was cut by 0 bases, the J end by 6 bases, with 15 bases between. Per the germline V gene, CDR1 is LGHNA and CDR2 is YSLEER. The CDR3 loop reads CASSQDSGVGREQYF. DNA of the CDR3: TGCGCCAGCAGCCAAGATTCCGGGGTGGGGCGCGAGCAGTACTTC.

This clonotype showed up just a few times. The chain joins TRBV6-2 or TRBV6-3 to TRBJ2-5, with TRBD1 as a possible D gene (6 bases). The CDR3 extends over 15 amino acids. V was trimmed by 2 bases and J by 3 bases, leaving 13 bases between them. The germline CDR1 and CDR2 sequences are MNHEY and SVGEGT. The CDR3 sequence is CASSYRLAGEETQYF. The CDR3 nucleotides read TGTGCCAGCAGTTACAGGTTGGCAGGGGAAGAGACCCAGTACTTC.

CDR3 residues: CASSGQYGYTF. Here the CDR3 DNA reads TGTGCCAGCAGCGGGCAGTATGGCTACACCTTC. The rearrangement links TRBV5-4 to TRBJ1-2; D is ambiguous. Trimming left V 4 bases short and J 5 bases short, with 6 bases between. The V gene's germline CDR1 is SGHNT and CDR2 YYREEE (reference sequence). This CDR3 spans 11 amino acids.

This clonotype has a handful of counts. The chain employs TRBV27 and TRBJ1-6; D remains ambiguous. Germline V CDR1 and CDR2: MNHEY, SMNVEV (reference sequence). This CDR3 has 12 residues. V lost 7 bases and J lost 8, with 9 bases in between. The CDR3 DNA is TGTGCCAGCACCCAGCCCGATTCACCCCTCCACTTT. Its protein is CASTQPDSPLHF.

The table lists this clonotype with a few counts. The chain joins TRBV10-3 to TRBJ1-6; D uncertain. The germline V and J ends were trimmed by 6 bases and 9 bases, with 9 bases remaining between them. The germline V gene encodes CDR1 ENHRY and CDR2 SYGVKD. The CDR3 runs 12 residues. The CDR3 region is CAIREKGSPLHF. The CDR3 region has the DNA TGTGCCATCAGGGAGAAAGGTTCACCCCTCCACTTT.

The gene calls are TRBV10-3 and TRBJ2-5, with D possibly being TRBD2 (5 bases). The CDR3 is 13 amino acids. Trimming cost V 4 bases and J 5 bases, with 11 bases left between them. The germline V gene has CDR1 ENHRY and CDR2 SYGVKD. The CDR3 here is CAISANKRETQYF. The CDR3 DNA sequence: TGTGCCATCAGTGCTAATAAGCGGGAGACCCAGTACTTC.

The V and J genes are TRBV11-2 and TRBJ2-5, with D unclear. V lost 0 bases, J lost 5 bases, and 10 bases lay in between. Per germline, CDR1 SGHAT and CDR2 FQNNGV. The CDR3 length is 14 residues. CDR3 protein: CASSLDRWRETQYF. CDR3 in DNA: TGTGCCAGCAGCTTAGATCGGTGGCGGGAGACCCAGTACTTC.

This clonotype showed up just a few times. The chain uses TRBV7-9 and TRBJ2-7; weak D call: TRBD2 (5 bases). Germline V gene data show CDR1 as SEHNR and CDR2 as FQNEAQ (reference sequence). V lost 6 bases and J 7 bases, leaving 10 bases between the germline ends. The CDR3 runs to 11 residues. The CDR3: CASRESGEQYF. Written as DNA, the CDR3 is TGTGCCAGCAGGGAATCGGGGGAGCAGTACTTC.

The V gene is TRBV6-2 or TRBV6-3, the J gene TRBJ2-7; TRBD2 matches at 12 bases. The CDR3 is 15 amino acids. The germline V gene encodes CDR1 MNHEY and CDR2 SVGEGT. V dropped 6 bases and J dropped 4; count of bases not matched to a gene: 7. Here the CDR3 DNA reads TGTGCCAGCAGAGACGGACTAGCGGGAACTTACGAGCAGTACTTC. Residues: CASRDGLAGTYEQYF.

V gene TRBV7-2 combines with J gene TRBJ1-5, with D possibly matching TRBD1 (6 bases). V lost 4 bases and J 7 bases, leaving 14 bases between the germline ends. The length of the CDR3 is 14 residues. Germline CDR1 is SGHTA and CDR2 is FQGNSA. CDR3 loop: CASSSGQSGQPQHF. The CDR3 coding sequence is TGTGCCAGCAGCTCCGGACAGAGCGGGCAGCCCCAGCATTTT.

This clonotype has just a few counts. The genes are TRBV28 and TRBJ1-2; the D is unclear. Trimming shortened V by 4 bases and J by 5 bases, and 8 bases separated the two germline ends. The CDR3 is made up of 12 amino acids. Per germline, CDR1 MDHEN and CDR2 SYDVKM. The CDR3 nucleotides read TGTGCCAGCAGTTCTTTTGGGTATGGCTACACCTTC. Translating it yields CASSSFGYGYTF.

This sequence joins TRBV30 and TRBJ2-7, with D possibly TRBD2 on 5 matching bases. Germline CDR1 GTSNPN, CDR2 SVGIG (reference sequence). The CDR3 length is 11 residues. V was shortened by 5 bases and J by 3 bases, with 8 bases between the two germline ends. CDR3 in DNA: TGTGCCTGGGGAAGCGGCTACGAGCAGTACTTC. This codes for CAWGSGYEQYF.

The V and J genes are TRBV7-6 and TRBJ2-3; D gene unclear. CDR1 and CDR2 (germline): SGHVS, FNYEAQ. The CDR3 runs 13 residues. Deletions cut 7 bases from V and 1 base from J, with 9 bases between. The CDR3 DNA reads as TGTGCCAGCAACCCCCTAGGCACAGATACGCAGTATTTT. Its translation is CASNPLGTDTQYF.

This rearrangement joins TRBV28 to TRBJ2-5; tentatively, D is TRBD2 (6 bases). The V gene lost 5 bases and the J gene lost 6 bases, with 13 bases spanning the gap. The CDR3 extends over 13 amino acids. Germline CDR1 MDHEN, CDR2 SYDVKM. DNA for the CDR3: TGTGCCAGCAGTAGACTAGTTTTGCAGACCCAGTACTTC. The encoded protein is CASSRLVLQTQYF.